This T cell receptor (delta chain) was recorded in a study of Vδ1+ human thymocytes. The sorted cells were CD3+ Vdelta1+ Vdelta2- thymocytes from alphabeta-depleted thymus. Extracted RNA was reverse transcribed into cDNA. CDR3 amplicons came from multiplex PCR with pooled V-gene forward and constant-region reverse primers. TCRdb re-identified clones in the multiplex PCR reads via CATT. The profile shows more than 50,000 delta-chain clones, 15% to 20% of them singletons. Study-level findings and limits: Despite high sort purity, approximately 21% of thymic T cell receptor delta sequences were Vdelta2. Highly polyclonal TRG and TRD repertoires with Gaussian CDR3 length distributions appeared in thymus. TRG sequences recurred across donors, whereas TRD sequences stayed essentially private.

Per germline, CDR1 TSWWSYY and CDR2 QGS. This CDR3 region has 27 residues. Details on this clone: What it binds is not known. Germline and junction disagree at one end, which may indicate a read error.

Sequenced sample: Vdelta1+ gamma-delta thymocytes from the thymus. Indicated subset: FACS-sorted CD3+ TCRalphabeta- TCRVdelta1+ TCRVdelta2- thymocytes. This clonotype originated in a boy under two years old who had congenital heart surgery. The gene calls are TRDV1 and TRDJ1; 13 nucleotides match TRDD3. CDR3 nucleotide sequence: TGTGCTCTTGGGGAGGGGTTCCTACTCCTATACTGGGGGATACGCGTTAGGACCAGTCCCTACACCGATAAACCCATCTTT. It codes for CALGEGFLLLYWGIRVRTSPYTDKPIF.